This record concerns one T cell receptor beta chain sequence. Antigen specificity is unknown. This may come from a read error, since a much larger clone is one base off. The TCR beta CDR3 regions underwent amplification using RNA transcripts as the source. Initially, a first-round RT-PCR of the TCR CDR3 employed the HTBI primer set. MiXCR, applied by TCRdb to the multiplex PCR reads, yields one record per CDR3 protein. This sample has around 290,000 distinct CDR3 sequences, with roughly 15% found just once. This sample stems from a study of T cells in Graves' hyperthyroidism and ophthalmopathy. Study context: Peripheral blood sampling occurred at initial diagnosis, before any treatment.

Study observations and caveats: By a 13 V-J model, ophthalmopathy was set apart from stable hyperthyroidism. In blood, most of the thyroid clonotypes expanded above 0.001 were also present.

Sequenced material: blood. This sequence was found in a woman in her thirties or forties with Graves' hyperthyroidism.

Here the CDR3 DNA reads TGCAGTACCGTCGGGGGCAGGCATTACAATGAGCAGTTCTTC. It yields the protein CSTVGGRHYNEQFF. The gene calls are TRBV20-1 and TRBJ2-1, with D perhaps matching TRBD1 or TRBD2 (6 bases each). Trimming cost V 8 bases and J 4 bases, with 18 bases left between them. This CDR3 has 14 amino acids. CDR1 DFQATT and CDR2 SNEGSKA come from the germline V gene (reference sequence).